The entry below gives a single T cell receptor (beta chain) sequence along with its context. This sample is part of a study of T cell changes during pregnancy in multiple sclerosis. The CDR3 length is 12 residues. The trim removed 8 bases at V and 1 base at J, leaving 3 bases unmatched. Germline CDR1 GTSNPN, CDR2 SVGIG (reference sequence). Data came from immunoSEQ multiplex PCR; TCRdb stores just in-frame clones and leaves some out. The sample holds approximately 60,000 clones; about 92% are singletons and the top ten take 6% to 7.5%. Sample: peripheral blood, taken in the third trimester of pregnancy. The source is a female donor in good health, enrolled as a control in a pregnancy study. The chain carries TRBV30 and TRBJ1-1; 8 bases fit TRBD1. The CDR3 DNA follows: TGTGCCCGGGACAGGAAGAACACTGAAGCTTTCTTT. Protein product: CARDRKNTEAFF.